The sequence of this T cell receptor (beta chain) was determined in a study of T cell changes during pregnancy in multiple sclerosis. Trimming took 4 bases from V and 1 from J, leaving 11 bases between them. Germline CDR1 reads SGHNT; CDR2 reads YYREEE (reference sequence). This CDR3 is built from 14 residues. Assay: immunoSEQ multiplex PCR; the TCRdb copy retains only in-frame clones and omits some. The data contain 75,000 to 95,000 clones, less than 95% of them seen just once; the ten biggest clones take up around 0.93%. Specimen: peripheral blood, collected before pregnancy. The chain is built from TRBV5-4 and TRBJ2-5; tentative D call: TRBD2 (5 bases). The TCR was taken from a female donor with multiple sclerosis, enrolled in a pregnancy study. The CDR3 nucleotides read TGTGCCAGCAGCCTCGGGATCAGCCAAGAGACCCAGTACTTC. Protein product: CASSLGISQETQYF.